Reported below is one T cell receptor (beta chain). Antigen specificity is unknown. At the Johns Hopkins FTIC core, DNA taken from cultured CD4+ T cells was sequenced by way of the Oncomine TCR Beta short-read assay. TCRdb re-analysed the PCR reads in MiXCR, keeping a single row per CDR3 protein. Of 9,000 to 10,000 distinct CDR3 sequences listed, 35% to 45% are singletons. The data were obtained in a study of vaccination and CD4 T cells after COVID-19. Findings of the study overall: Convalescent patients studied were relatively few, and early post-infection timepoints were absent.

Regarding treatment: roughly nine-day PBMC culture with coronavirus spike peptide pools or control peptides (ViraFEST assay). These CD4+ T cells came from an unexposed donor, sampled before the COVID-19 pandemic (2011-2018). CDR1 MNHEY and CDR2 SMNVEV come from the germline V gene (reference sequence). The CDR3 is 17 residues long. V was cut by 4 bases and J by 2 bases, with 19 bases left in between. The specimen sequenced was CD4+ T cells from blood, cultured in vitro. This sequence was found in a human donor in good health. The genes are TRBV27 and TRBJ2-3; unclear D gene. CDR3 region: CASSSPFGLVDTDTQYF. The CDR3 nucleotides are TGTGCCAGCAGTTCGCCTTTCGGGCTCGTCGACACAGATACGCAGTATTTT.